These 17 T cell receptor beta chains share one sample of origin, sequenced in a study of CD8 T cells in ankylosing spondylitis. MiXCR was run by TCRdb on the 5' RACE reads, yielding one entry per CDR3 protein. The sample includes 150,000 to 250,000 distinct CDR3 sequences, more than 10% of them seen just once. The sample comprised blood, either unsorted or a sorted T cell fraction (not recorded which). These receptors were collected from a male donor with ankylosing spondylitis or in good health (not recorded which).

This clonotype was seen more than once but under ten times. The chain combines TRBV10-2 with TRBJ2-5; the D is unclear. Between the trimmed V and J ends, which lost 0 bases and 5 bases, there was a span of 7 bases. The germline gives CDR1 WSHSY, CDR2 SAAADI. The CDR3 is 13 residues long. The chain's CDR3 is CASSESSAETQYF. The CDR3 coding sequence is TGCGCCAGCAGTGAGTCGTCCGCGGAGACCCAGTACTTC.

This clonotype was counted many times. The chain carries TRBV5-1 and TRBJ1-1; D ambiguous. V shed 0 bases and J shed 1 base, with 7 bases lying between them. The germline V gene encodes CDR1 SGHRS and CDR2 YFSETQ. CDR3 length equals 14 residues. CDR3 DNA sequence: TGCGCCAGCAGCTTGGAGGGAGAGAACACTGAAGCTTTCTTT. Amino acid sequence: CASSLEGENTEAFF.

This clonotype appeared a few times. The chain recombines TRBV7-8 with TRBJ2-3; TRBD2 matches at 13 bases. Germline V lookup: CDR1 SGHVS, CDR2 FQNEAQ. The CDR3 totals 15 residues. V shed 1 base and J 5 bases; nucleotides not matched to a gene: 0. The CDR3 sequence: CASSLGLAGGDTQYF. In nucleotides, the CDR3 is TGTGCCAGCAGCTTAGGACTAGCGGGAGGAGATACGCAGTATTTT.

The chain couples TRBV7-9 to TRBJ2-4, with D possibly being TRBD1 or TRBD2 (6 bases each). Trimming left V 1 base short and J 10 bases short, with 14 bases between. The germline V gene encodes CDR1 SEHNR and CDR2 FQNEAQ (reference sequence). The CDR3 covers 14 residues. The CDR3 DNA sequence: TGTGCCAGCAGCTTAGAACAGGGAGGAGGAATTCAGTACTTC. This encodes CASSLEQGGGIQYF.

In this sample, this clonotype turned up a few times. This sequence joins TRBV7-6 and TRBJ2-3; the D gene is possibly TRBD2 (6 bases). CDR3 size: 16 residues. Germline assignment: CDR1 SGHVS and CDR2 FNYEAQ. The V and J ends lost 5 bases and 1 base respectively, with 16 bases between them. CDR3 nucleotide sequence: TGTGCCAGCAGCCAGGGTGTGGGACTGGGCACAGATACGCAGTATTTT. It is translated as CASSQGVGLGTDTQYF.

This sequence joins TRBV5-5 and TRBJ2-5, with 7 bases lining up with TRBD1. The CDR3 is 13 residues long. Germline V CDR1 and CDR2: SGHKS, YYEKEE (reference sequence). After removal of 4 bases from V and 1 base from J, the junction contained 1 base not matched to a gene. The CDR3 DNA is TGTGCCAGCAGCGACAGGGCCCAAGAGACCCAGTACTTC. It translates to CASSDRAQETQYF.

This clonotype was seen only a few times. The V and J genes are TRBV27 and TRBJ2-1; the match to TRBD2 covers 10 bases. The CDR3 loop spans 16 amino acids. V gave up 5 bases and J gave up 4 bases; unmatched junction bases: 8. In germline, CDR1 is MNHEY, CDR2 SMNVEV (reference sequence). CDR3 sequence reads: CASSRTGTSEYNEQFF. CDR3 nucleotide sequence: TGTGCCAGCAGTCGGACCGGGACTAGCGAATACAATGAGCAGTTCTTC.

This chain links TRBV15 with TRBJ2-7; D is uncertain. This CDR3 is built from 14 residues. V lost 0 bases and J 2 bases, leaving 8 bases between the germline ends. Looked up from germline, CDR1 is LNHNV and CDR2 is YYDKDF (reference sequence). The CDR3 loop reads CATSRDKDTYEQYF. The CDR3 region has the DNA TGTGCCACCAGCAGAGATAAGGATACCTACGAGCAGTACTTC.

This clonotype has just a few counts. The gene calls are TRBV11-2 and TRBJ2-7, with D perhaps given as TRBD1 or TRBD2 (5 bases each). The CDR3 loop spans 14 amino acids. CDR1 and CDR2 from the germline V gene are SGHAT and FQNNGV. Between the trimmed V and J ends, which lost 1 base and 4 bases, there was a span of 11 bases. CDR3 in DNA: TGTGCCAGCAGCTTAGGTGATGAGGGGTACGAGCAGTACTTC. As protein: CASSLGDEGYEQYF.

This clonotype was picked up a small number of times. The rearrangement uses TRBV5-6 and TRBJ1-6; 9 bases are shared with TRBD1. The CDR3 is made up of 15 amino acids. With 4 bases clipped from V and 7 bases from J, the junction kept 6 bases outside the gene matches. CDR1 and CDR2 (germline): SGHDT, YYEEEE. As DNA, the CDR3 is TGTGCCAGCAGCGGGACAGGGCAAGGAAATTCACCCCTCCACTTT. Its protein product is CASSGTGQGNSPLHF. The complete variable domain, with remaining parts taken from reference TRBV5-6 and TRBJ1-6, reads DAGVTQSPTHLIKTRGQQVTLRCSPKSGHDTVSWYQQALGQGPQFIFQYYEEEERQRGNFPDRFSGHQFPNYSSELNVNALLLGDSALYLCASSGTGQGNSPLHFGNGTRLTVT.

The CDR3 DNA is TGTGCCAGCAGTGATAATGTCGGCCGCGGCTACGAGCAGTACTTC. It translates to CASSDNVGRGYEQYF. V gene TRBV2 combines with J gene TRBJ2-7, with D uncertain. With 3 bases removed from V and 3 bases from J, the gap between germline ends came to 15 bases. The CDR3 runs to 15 residues. CDR1 is SNHLY, CDR2 FYNNEI, per germline.

The rearrangement joins TRBV5-1 to TRBJ1-2; D remains unclear. This CDR3 is 12 amino acids long. Between the trimmed V and J ends, which lost 3 bases and 4 bases, there was a span of 7 bases. CDR1 and CDR2 (germline): SGHRS, YFSETQ. DNA of the CDR3: TGCGCCAGCAGCTCGAGTTCCTATGGCTACACCTTC. Its translation is CASSSSSYGYTF.

The gene calls are TRBV3-1 and TRBJ2-7; 10 nucleotides align to TRBD2. V trimming: 1 base; J trimming: 5 bases; junction bases outside the gene matches: 11. Germline assignment: CDR1 LGHDT and CDR2 YNNKEL (reference sequence). The CDR3 covers 17 residues. The CDR3 region has the DNA TGTGCCAGCAGCCAAGTGGTGGCTAGCGGGGGTCCCGACGAGCAGTACTTC. Its translation is CASSQVVASGGPDEQYF.

V gene TRBV2 combines with J gene TRBJ1-6; D might be TRBD1 (6 bases). Trimming left V 1 base short and J 7 bases short, with 11 bases between. Germline values: CDR1 SNHLY, CDR2 FYNNEI. CDR3 length: 15 amino acids. The CDR3 here is CASSEGGRGNSPLHF. In DNA, the CDR3 is TGTGCCAGCAGTGAAGGGGGGCGTGGGAATTCACCCCTCCACTTT.

This clonotype was seen only a few times. The genes are TRBV4-1 and TRBJ1-6; maybe TRBD1 (5 bases). This CDR3 has 14 amino acids. V gave up 4 bases and J gave up 7 bases, with 11 bases separating them. The germline gives CDR1 MGHRA, CDR2 YSYEKL. The CDR3 sequence is CASSPSWGNSPLHF. The CDR3 DNA reads TGCGCCAGCAGCCCGTCCTGGGGGAATTCACCCCTCCACTTT.

This clonotype has a handful of counts. The chain is built from TRBV5-6 and TRBJ2-7, with TRBD1 identical over 8 bases. The V gene end was trimmed by 2 bases and the J gene end by 1 base; junction bases not matched to a gene: 5. The V gene's germline CDR1 is SGHDT and CDR2 YYEEEE. This CDR3 is 15 amino acids long. CDR3 loop: CASSLDRGQSYEQYF. The CDR3 bases are TGTGCCAGCAGCTTAGACAGGGGTCAGTCCTACGAGCAGTACTTC.

This clonotype was detected a few times. The rearrangement uses TRBV7-2 and TRBJ1-2, with 7 bases lining up with TRBD1. Trimming removed 5 bases from V and 8 bases from J; junction bases left unmatched: 11. Germline CDR1 and CDR2: SGHTA and FQGNSA. The CDR3 contains 14 residues. Written as DNA, the CDR3 is TGTGCCAGCAGCACGGAGGAGGGGGCAGCGGGCTACACCTTC. Residues: CASSTEEGAAGYTF. Together with reference TRBV7-2 and TRBJ1-2, the CDR3 gives the full variable domain: GAGVSQSPSNKVTEKGKDVELRCDPISGHTALYWYRQSLGQGLEFLIYFQGNSAPDKSGLPSDRFSAERTGGSVSTLTIQRTQQEDSAVYLCASSTEEGAAGYTFGSGTRLTVV.